This T cell receptor beta chain was obtained from a study of shared clonotypes between healthy human individuals. Across the study: The study enrolled a couple of women and a few men aged 18 to 49. General study results and limits: Memory subsets generally showed lower estimated richness than naive subsets. Shared across several donors were roughly 4.8% of the naive CD4 clonotypes.

Only in-frame clones appear in the TCRdb table, and some are missing; sequencing was by immunoSEQ multiplex PCR. The table has roughly 2.2 million clones, under 95% seen once. This clone was counted a few times. The target antigen is unknown. Germline CDR1 SGHNT, CDR2 YENEEA. Losses at the gene ends were 5 bases for V and 0 bases for J; bases not matched to a gene: 2. The CDR3 totals 14 residues. This sequence was found in a man aged 18 to 29 in good health. Some clones in this sample may be carry-over from other donors' samples. The V and J genes are TRBV11-3 and TRBJ2-3, with 7 bases identical to TRBD1. The sample consisted of naive CD4+ T cells from PBMCs. Stated subset: CD45RA+ positively selected. DNA of the CDR3: TGTGCCAGCAGCCGGGGACAGAGCACAGATACGCAGTATTTT. Protein sequence: CASSRGQSTDTQYF.